What follows describes a single T cell receptor beta chain. Its antigen is unknown. The method was immunoSEQ multiplex PCR; TCRdb's version includes in-frame clones alone and lacks a portion of them. This sample has fewer than 850,000 clones, with 90% to 98% found just once. This specimen belongs to a study of shared clonotypes between healthy human individuals. Study context: Per donor, three plates held CD4 naive cells, three held CD4 memory, two held CD8 naive and one held CD8 memory. Findings and caveats of the study: Naive CD4 clonotype sharing across a few donors was 4% to 5%. Naive subsets generally exceeded memory subsets in estimated richness. With few donors, the genetic and exposure-history diversity represented was limited.

CD8 cells regarded as naive lacked CD45RO, were positively chosen for CCR7, and omitted terminally differentiated effector memory CD45RA+ cells. The CDR3 is 15 amino acids. Looked up from germline, CDR1 is KGHSH and CDR2 is LQKENI. The ends lost 5 bases at V and 4 bases at J; junction bases unmatched: 10. The V call is TRBV18, the J call TRBJ2-5; 7 bases are shared with TRBD2. The sequence was obtained from a man aged 25-45 years in good health. The sequenced material came from naive CD8+ T cells sorted from blood. The CDR3 DNA sequence: TGTGCCAGCTCAACCCCGGGGAGGGCGGTAGAGACCCAGTACTTC. Translated, it gives CASSTPGRAVETQYF. The full variable domain, with the rest looked up from reference TRBV18 and TRBJ2-5, is NAGVMQNPRHLVRRRGQEARLRCSPMKGHSHVYWYRQLPEEGLKFMVYLQKENIIDESGMPKERFSAEFPKEGPSILRIQQVVRGDSAAYFCASSTPGRAVETQYFGPGTRLLVL.